These 26 T cell receptor beta chains share one sample of origin, sequenced in a study of glioma-infiltrating T cells after dendritic cell vaccination. Libraries were prepared by immunoSEQ multiplex PCR; TCRdb keeps only in-frame clonotypes and omits some of them. There are about 92,000 clones in the sample; around 84% occur only once, and around a sixth lies in the top ten. The sequenced sample was blood, obtained before dendritic cell vaccination. The receptors come from a human donor with glioblastoma.

This clone was counted a single time. The chain joins TRBV6-5 to TRBJ1-2; 9 bases fit TRBD1. In germline, CDR1 is MNHEY, CDR2 SVGAGI. The length of the CDR3 is 16 residues. With 0 bases clipped from V and 6 bases from J, the junction kept 8 bases outside the gene matches. CDR3 sequence: CASSYSSRGTGNGYTF. The CDR3 region has the DNA TGTGCCAGCAGTTACTCAAGTCGCGGGACAGGGAATGGCTACACCTTC.

This clone was seen a single time. The rearrangement uses TRBV11-2 and TRBJ2-7; TRBD1 agrees at 12 bases. The CDR3 extends over 15 amino acids. Germline V gene data show CDR1 as SGHAT and CDR2 as FQNNGV. V was clipped by 4 bases and J by 4 bases; unmatched bases: 5. This CDR3 reads CASSSRDRGRYEQYF. As DNA, the CDR3 is TGTGCCAGCAGCTCTCGGGACAGGGGGCGTTACGAGCAGTACTTC.

The chain couples TRBV6-4 to TRBJ2-3, with D tentatively TRBD2 (6 bases). The V gene lost 7 bases and the J gene lost 1 base, with 15 bases spanning the gap. Germline V CDR1 and CDR2: MRHNA, SNTAGT. This CDR3 contains 15 residues. The CDR3 DNA sequence: TGTGCCAGCAAACCGACTAGAGGCGGCACAGATACGCAGTATTTT. This encodes CASKPTRGGTDTQYF.

The chain uses TRBV5-6 and TRBJ1-2, with TRBD1 as a possible D gene (5 bases). The germline V and J ends were trimmed by 7 bases and 8 bases, with 15 bases remaining between them. Germline V gives CDR1 SGHDT, CDR2 YYEEEE. The CDR3 has 12 amino acids. The chain's CDR3 is CASGAGSPGYTF. Written as DNA, the CDR3 is TGTGCCAGCGGGGCAGGGTCTCCAGGCTACACCTTC.

This clone showed up just a few times. This chain connects TRBV23-1 to TRBJ2-2; D gene unclear. TRBV23-1 is sorted into the ORF group, with uncertain function. The CDR3 covers 16 residues. V lost 4 bases and J 0 bases, leaving 12 bases between the germline ends. The CDR3 reads CASSRRGPSNTGELFF. The CDR3, as DNA: TGCGCCAGCAGTCGTCGCGGTCCCTCGAACACCGGGGAGCTGTTTTTT.

This clone occurred a few times. V usage is TRBV27 and J usage is TRBJ1-2; 7 nucleotides agree with TRBD1. Germline values: CDR1 MNHEY, CDR2 SMNVEV (reference sequence). The CDR3 covers 15 residues. V was clipped by 4 bases and J by 4 bases; unmatched bases: 9. CDR3 sequence: CASSSSVTGLYGYTF. CDR3 nucleotides: TGTGCCAGCAGTTCATCCGTGACAGGGCTCTATGGCTACACCTTC.

V is TRBV13 and J is TRBJ2-2, with 13 bases aligning to TRBD2. Germline CDR1 reads PRHDT; CDR2 reads FYEKMQ (reference sequence). Trimming took 0 bases from V and 0 from J; bases not matched to a gene: 4. The length of the CDR3 is 19 residues. This CDR3 is CASSLGLLAGGTNTGELFF. CDR3 nucleotide sequence: TGTGCCAGCAGCTTAGGCCTACTAGCGGGAGGGACGAACACCGGGGAGCTGTTTTTT.

The J gene is TRBJ2-3, the V gene TRBV7-3, with TRBD2 identical over 14 bases. The V segment lost 0 bases and the J segment 9 bases; nucleotides outside the gene matches: 11. The germline CDR1 and CDR2 sequences are SGHTA and FQGTGA. The CDR3 extends over 18 amino acids. CDR3 in amino acids: CASSLTRGLAGAEATQYF. As DNA, the CDR3 is TGTGCCAGCAGCTTAACGAGGGGACTAGCGGGGGCCGAGGCAACGCAGTATTTT.

J is TRBJ1-1 and V is TRBV13; no firm D call. V gave up 1 base and J gave up 7 bases, with 4 bases separating them. CDR1 and CDR2 (germline): PRHDT, FYEKMQ (reference sequence). The length of the CDR3 is 11 residues. The CDR3 protein is CASSLVDEAFF. The CDR3 DNA is TGTGCCAGCAGCTTAGTAGATGAAGCTTTCTTT.

The chain employs TRBV27 and TRBJ2-2; D remains ambiguous. This CDR3 comprises 13 residues. CDR1 is MNHEY and CDR2 is SMNVEV in the germline V gene (reference sequence). Trimming shortened V by 4 bases and J by 0 bases, and 3 bases separated the two germline ends. The DNA for the CDR3 is TGTGCCAGCAGTTACACGAACACCGGGGAGCTGTTTTTT. Amino acids: CASSYTNTGELFF.

The chain links TRBV30 to TRBJ2-1; TRBD2 might be the D (5 bases). Germline-derived CDR1 and CDR2 are GTSNPN and SVGIG (reference sequence). The V gene lost 5 bases and the J gene lost 7 bases, with 6 bases spanning the gap. The CDR3 extends over 10 amino acids. The CDR3 DNA reads as TGTGCCTGGGGGGAGAATGAGCAGTTCTTC. Translated, it gives CAWGENEQFF.

This chain links TRBV12-2 with TRBJ1-2; the table's D call, TRBD1, was not checked against the DNA. TRBV12-2 counts as a pseudogene. CDR3 size: 13 residues. The CDR3 region is CASRPDRAYGYTF. The CDR3 DNA reads TGTGCAAGTCGCCCGGACAGGGCCTATGGCTACACCTTC.

This chain links TRBV4-2 with TRBJ2-1, with 8 bases matching TRBD2. This CDR3 comprises 16 residues. Germline CDR1 is LGHNA and CDR2 is YNFKEQ. The V segment lost 0 bases and the J segment 6 bases; nucleotides outside the gene matches: 7. CDR3 protein: CASSQDVAGSGNEQFF. The CDR3 DNA follows: TGTGCCAGCAGCCAAGATGTAGCGGGATCAGGCAATGAGCAGTTCTTC.

This clone was detected only once. CDR3 sequence (DNA): TGTGCCACCAGCAGAGGTGTGACTAGCGACAGAGGTGAGCAGTTCTTC. Its translation: CATSRGVTSDRGEQFF. The rearrangement links TRBV15 to TRBJ2-1; TRBD2 matches 8 bases. CDR1 and CDR2 (germline): LNHNV, YYDKDF (reference sequence). This CDR3 region has 16 residues. With 1 base clipped from V and 9 bases from J, the junction kept 11 bases outside the gene matches.

The chain links TRBV6-5 to TRBJ2-7, with 8 bases lining up with TRBD2. CDR3 length: 15 residues. V shed 7 bases and J 1 base; nucleotides not matched to a gene: 9. The germline CDR1 and CDR2 sequences are MNHEY and SVGAGI. This CDR3 reads CASTGAGGASYEQYF. The CDR3 nucleotides are TGTGCCAGCACCGGGGCGGGGGGTGCATCCTACGAGCAGTACTTC.

The chain joins TRBV9 to TRBJ2-2, with a possible D match to TRBD2 (6 bases). Per germline, CDR1 SGDLS and CDR2 YYNGEE. This CDR3 spans 17 amino acids. The germline V and J ends were trimmed by 3 bases and 5 bases, with 20 bases remaining between them. In DNA, the CDR3 is TGTGCCAGCAGCGCGGGGACTCTTATTATAAAGACCGGGGAGCTGTTTTTT. The encoded protein is CASSAGTLIIKTGELFF.

The genes are TRBV10-3 and TRBJ1-2; D is uncertain. Trimming cost V 9 bases and J 5 bases, with 16 bases left between them. Germline V lookup: CDR1 ENHRY, CDR2 SYGVKD. The CDR3 is made up of 13 amino acids. The CDR3 reads CAMGVQGGYGYTF. Written as DNA, the CDR3 is TGTGCCATGGGTGTCCAAGGAGGGTATGGCTACACCTTC.

The J gene is TRBJ2-2, the V gene TRBV9, with D perhaps matching TRBD2 (6 bases). This CDR3 spans 16 amino acids. Germline V gene data show CDR1 as SGDLS and CDR2 as YYNGEE. V shed 1 base and J shed 3 bases, with 13 bases lying between them. As DNA, the CDR3 is TGTGCCAGCAGCGTAAGATTGCCGGGGGACACCGGGGAGCTGTTTTTT. Encoded protein: CASSVRLPGDTGELFF.

The gene calls are TRBV27 and TRBJ2-3, with D possibly matching TRBD1 (5 bases). CDR3 size: 14 residues. Trimming cost V 1 base and J 2 bases, with 7 bases left between them. Looked up from germline, CDR1 is MNHEY and CDR2 is SMNVEV (reference sequence). Written as DNA, the CDR3 is TGTGCCAGCAGTTTATGGACAAACACAGATACGCAGTATTTT. Protein product: CASSLWTNTDTQYF.

Worth noting for this clone: Mismatch with germline at one junction end may stem from a read error. This chain joins TRBV6-5 and TRBJ2-7; TRBD1 aligns across 7 bases. The CDR3 extends over 15 amino acids. Looked up from germline, CDR1 is MNHEY and CDR2 is SVGAGI. The CDR3 nucleotides are TGTGCCAGCAGTCCCCGACAGGGAGTCTCCAACGAGCAGTACTTC. Translating gives CASSPRQGVSNEQYF.

V usage is TRBV27 and J usage is TRBJ1-3; D is uncertain. Germline CDR1 is MNHEY and CDR2 is SMNVEV (reference sequence). This CDR3 region has 14 residues. V lost 5 bases and J lost 2, with 10 bases in between. The CDR3, as DNA: TGTGCCAGCAGTCCTGTCCCGGCTGGAAACACCATATATTTT. Its protein is CASSPVPAGNTIYF.

V usage is TRBV11-2 and J usage is TRBJ2-1, with 12 nucleotides matching TRBD2. The CDR3 loop spans 17 amino acids. The germline CDR1 and CDR2 sequences are SGHAT and FQNNGV. Trimming took 4 bases from V and 5 from J; bases not matched to a gene: 9. CDR3 coding DNA: TGTGCCAGCAGCTGGCCGACTAGCGGGGGATTCAACAATGAGCAGTTCTTC. Translating it yields CASSWPTSGGFNNEQFF.

The chain joins TRBV29-1 to TRBJ1-1, with 7 nucleotides matching TRBD1. The CDR3 is 10 residues long. V gave up 6 bases and J gave up 10 bases; unmatched junction bases: 5. Germline V lookup: CDR1 SQVTM, CDR2 ANQGSEA. CDR3 in amino acids: CSVTGLAAFF. The CDR3 DNA reads as TGCAGCGTGACAGGGTTAGCAGCTTTCTTT.

The rearrangement uses TRBV14 and TRBJ1-2, with D perhaps matching TRBD1 (5 bases). Germline assignment: CDR1 SGHDN and CDR2 FVKESK. V was pared by 4 bases and J by 4 bases, with 10 bases between. The CDR3 totals 13 residues. The chain's CDR3 is CASSLGQSYGYTF. The CDR3 bases are TGTGCCAGCAGCCTTGGACAAAGCTATGGCTACACCTTC.

This clone has a single count. The chain links TRBV10-3 to TRBJ2-1, with D possibly being TRBD2 (6 bases). Per the germline V gene, CDR1 is ENHRY and CDR2 is SYGVKD. The CDR3 is 14 amino acids. V was clipped by 2 bases and J by 3 bases, with 8 bases between them. CDR3 residues: CAISEAGNYNEQFF. CDR3 coding DNA: TGTGCCATCAGTGAGGCGGGGAACTACAATGAGCAGTTCTTC.

The chain uses TRBV19 and TRBJ1-1, with a possible D match to TRBD1 (5 bases). The V end lost 5 bases, the J end lost 4 bases, and 14 bases lay between the germline ends. The CDR3 has 14 residues. Looked up from germline, CDR1 is LNHDA and CDR2 is SQIVND (reference sequence). This CDR3 is CASSATGGGTEAFF. In DNA form, the CDR3 reads TGTGCCAGTAGTGCAACTGGGGGGGGCACTGAAGCTTTCTTT.